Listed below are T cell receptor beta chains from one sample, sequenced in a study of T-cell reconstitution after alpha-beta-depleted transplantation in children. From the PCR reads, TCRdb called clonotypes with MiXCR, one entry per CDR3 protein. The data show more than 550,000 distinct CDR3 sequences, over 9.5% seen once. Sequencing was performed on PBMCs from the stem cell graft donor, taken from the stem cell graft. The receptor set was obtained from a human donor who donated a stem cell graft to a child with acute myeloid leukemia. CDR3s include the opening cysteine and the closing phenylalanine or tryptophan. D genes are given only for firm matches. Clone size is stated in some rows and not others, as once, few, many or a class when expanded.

TGTGCCAGCATCCTACAGGGGTACCAAGAGACCCAGTACTTC | CASILQGYQETQYF | TRBD1 | TRBV28 | few | TRBJ2-5
TGCGCCAGCAGCCAGGACTCTAGCGGGAGGGCCTTCAATGAGCAGTTCTTC | CASSQDSSGRAFNEQFF | TRBD2 | TRBV4-3 | many | TRBJ2-1
TGCGCCAGCAGCTTGCCGGGACTAGGAAACGAGCAGTACTTC | CASSLPGLGNEQYF | TRBD2 | TRBV5-1 | few | TRBJ2-7
TGCGCCAGCAGCTCGGAGGCAGCAGATACGCAGTATTTT | CASSSEAADTQYF | - | TRBV5-1 | - | TRBJ2-3
TGTGCCACCAGCAGAGAATGGGGGGAGGAAGCAGATACGCAGTATTTT | CATSREWGEEADTQYF | - | TRBV15 | - | TRBJ2-3
TGTGCCAGCAGTTCTCCGGGACCCAAGAAAAGGGCTTTCTTT | CASSSPGPKKRAFF | - | TRBV27 | few | TRBJ1-1
TGTGCCACCAGTGATTCAGGACAGGGTGGGAATCAGCCCCAGCATTTT | CATSDSGQGGNQPQHF | TRBD1 | TRBV24-1 | - | TRBJ1-5
TGTGCCAGCAGTTTGGACAGCTCCATGAACACTGAAGCTTTCTTT | CASSLDSSMNTEAFF | - | TRBV27 | - | TRBJ1-1
TGTGCCAGCAGTTCCAGCGGGAGGGCCCTTCGGGAGACCCAGTACTTC | CASSSSGRALRETQYF | TRBD2 | TRBV11-2 | few | TRBJ2-5
TGTGCCAGCAGTTTTACGACAGGGATCCAGATTAGGGGGTACTTC | CASSFTTGIQIRGYF | TRBD1 | TRBV28 | - | TRBJ2-7
TGTGCCAGCAGTTTATCCGGGTCGAGCACTGAAGCTTTCTTT | CASSLSGSSTEAFF | - | TRBV12-3/TRBV12-4 | many | TRBJ1-1
TGCAGTGCTAGAGATTTGGCGGGCCCAGATACGCAGTATTTT | CSARDLAGPDTQYF | - | TRBV20-1 | few | TRBJ2-3
TGTGCCAGCAGTTCCTTAACAGGGCGTTACTATGGCTACACCTTC | CASSSLTGRYYGYTF | - | TRBV27 | few | TRBJ1-2
TGCGCCAGCAGCGGGGGGGGGAGCCTTTTCTACGAGCAGTACTTC | CASSGGGSLFYEQYF | TRBD2 | TRBV5-1 | - | TRBJ2-7
TGTGCCAGCAGCTTTCTAGGGGATGGCTACACCTTC | CASSFLGDGYTF | - | TRBV7-9 | - | TRBJ1-2
TGTGCCAGCAGCCTCCCCCACAAGAGCTCCTACAATGAGCAGTTCTTC | CASSLPHKSSYNEQFF | - | TRBV7-9 | few | TRBJ2-1
TGTGCCAGCTCACCTGCCGGGGGCGGCTACACCTTC | CASSPAGGGYTF | - | TRBV18 | many | TRBJ1-2
TGTGCCAGCAGCGCAGGCCCCACACGTCCCTACGAGCAGTACTTC | CASSAGPTRPYEQYF | - | TRBV14 | - | TRBJ2-7
TGTGCCACCAGCGGGGGGCCCCAAGAGACCCAGTACTTC | CATSGGPQETQYF | TRBD2 | TRBV10-3 | - | TRBJ2-5
TGTGCCAGCAGATGGGGCACCGGGGAGCTGTTTTTT | CASRWGTGELFF | - | TRBV27 | many | TRBJ2-2
TGTGCCAGCAGCGTAGGTCGGGAGAGAGGGACCCAGTACTTC | CASSVGRERGTQYF | - | TRBV9 | - | TRBJ2-5
TGCAGTGCTGTGGGGCTAGCGGGACTTACCTACGAGCAGTACTTC | CSAVGLAGLTYEQYF | TRBD2 | TRBV20-1 | few | TRBJ2-7
TGTGCTAGTGGTTTGGGGACTAGCGGACCCTCTATTCTCCATGAGCAGTTCTTC | CASGLGTSGPSILHEQFF | TRBD2 | TRBV12-5 | - | TRBJ2-1
TGCAGTGCTCCACCCGGGACAGGGGGCTACGAGCAGTACTTC | CSAPPGTGGYEQYF | TRBD1 | TRBV20-1 | - | TRBJ2-7
TGTGCCAGCAGTGCCCCGTCCGGGACACGCGACGAGCAGTACTTC | CASSAPSGTRDEQYF | - | TRBV6-1 | - | TRBJ2-7
TGTGCCAGCAGTTACGACCCTAGCGGACAAGAGACCCAGTACTTC | CASSYDPSGQETQYF | TRBD2 | TRBV6-5 | - | TRBJ2-5
TGCGCCAGCAGCACATTAGGACAGGCCACAGATACGCAGTATTTT | CASSTLGQATDTQYF | TRBD1 | TRBV5-1 | - | TRBJ2-3
TGCAGTGCTACCCCGGGGGAAGGAACAGATACGCAGTATTTT | CSATPGEGTDTQYF | - | TRBV20-1 | few | TRBJ2-3
TGTGCCAGCAGCCTCTTCGGGGCAGCATCACCCCTCCACTTT | CASSLFGAASPLHF | - | TRBV7-2 | - | TRBJ1-6
TGCAGCGTTTCTAGACGGCTGGGAGAGACCCAGTACTTC | CSVSRRLGETQYF | - | TRBV29-1 | few | TRBJ2-5
TGTGCTAGCAGCCCGGGGACAGACTACAATGAGCAGTTCTTC | CASSPGTDYNEQFF | TRBD1 | TRBV7-7 | many | TRBJ2-1
TGCGCCAGCAGCCGGGTCGACATGATATCCTACAATGAGCAGTTCTTC | CASSRVDMISYNEQFF | - | TRBV4-1 | many | TRBJ2-1
TGTGCCAGCAGCTTAGGCGGGAGGGCCTCCGGGGAGCTGTTTTTT | CASSLGGRASGELFF | TRBD2 | TRBV7-2 | many | TRBJ2-2
TGTGCCAGCAGCGTAGTGGGCAGTACAAGCACAGATACGCAGTATTTT | CASSVVGSTSTDTQYF | - | TRBV9 | - | TRBJ2-3
TGTGCCGGATCCAGGGGGGATACGCAGTATTTT | CAGSRGDTQYF | TRBD1 | TRBV7-9 | - | TRBJ2-3
TGTGCCAGCAGCCAACGGACGGACAAAAACATTCAGTACTTC | CASSQRTDKNIQYF | - | TRBV3-1 | many | TRBJ2-4
TGTGCCAGCAGCCGGGGCGCGAGTTTGGTAGAAGCTTTCTTT | CASSRGASLVEAFF | - | TRBV3-1 | - | TRBJ1-1
TGCAGTGCTAGCGACCTCACAGGGAGGAACATTCAGTACTTC | CSASDLTGRNIQYF | - | TRBV20-1 | once | TRBJ2-4
TGTGCCAGCAGCCGACAGGGGGCCATAAACACTGAAGCTTTCTTT | CASSRQGAINTEAFF | TRBD1 | TRBV7-9 | - | TRBJ1-1
TGCAGTGCTTACGGAGACAGGGGGCCCCACGAGCAGTACTTC | CSAYGDRGPHEQYF | TRBD1 | TRBV20-1 | few | TRBJ2-7
TGTGCCAGCAGCCCAGGCGGGCTGGTCAACAATGAGCAGTTCTTC | CASSPGGLVNNEQFF | - | TRBV11-2 | many | TRBJ2-1
TGCGCCAGCAGCTCCAGGCCGCCAGACGAGCAGTACTTC | CASSSRPPDEQYF | - | TRBV5-1 | - | TRBJ2-7
TGCAGTGCGGACAGGGGGCGCGACGAGCAGTACTTC | CSADRGRDEQYF | TRBD1 | TRBV20-1 | - | TRBJ2-7
TGCAGTGCTCGGGCCTTGGTGGGTGAGCAGTTCTTC | CSARALVGEQFF | - | TRBV20-1 | - | TRBJ2-1
TGCGCCAGCAGCCAAGATCGGGAGCCATTCTATGGCTACACCTTC | CASSQDREPFYGYTF | - | TRBV4-3 | - | TRBJ1-2
TGTGCCAGCAGTTCGCCCGGTAAAGGGGGAGACACAGATACGCAGTATTTT | CASSSPGKGGDTDTQYF | - | TRBV28 | many | TRBJ2-3
TGTGCCAGCAGCACCCCCGACAGGGGGCGTGGGAATGCGCAGTTCTTC | CASSTPDRGRGNAQFF | TRBD1 | TRBV7-9 | few | TRBJ2-1
TGTGCCAGCAGTTTACCGCTAGCGGGAGGGGAATTTCACAATGAGCAGTTCTTC | CASSLPLAGGEFHNEQFF | TRBD2 | TRBV28 | - | TRBJ2-1
TGTGCCAGCTTTTACGGGACACTCTACAATGAGCAGTTCTTC | CASFYGTLYNEQFF | - | TRBV28 | - | TRBJ2-1
TGCGCCAGCAGCCAAGATCGGAACGAGGGGGACGAGCAGTACTTC | CASSQDRNEGDEQYF | - | TRBV4-3 | few | TRBJ2-7
TGCGCCAGCAGCTTCACCAGTGTTGGCTACAATGAGCAGTTCTTC | CASSFTSVGYNEQFF | - | TRBV5-1 | - | TRBJ2-1
TGTGCCAGCAGTTTACGACAGACTATAAGCGGGAGGTCCTACGAGCAGTACTTC | CASSLRQTISGRSYEQYF | TRBD2 | TRBV27 | many | TRBJ2-7
TGCAGTGCTAACATAGCGGTCCTAGCCAAAAACATTCAGTACTTC | CSANIAVLAKNIQYF | - | TRBV20-1 | many | TRBJ2-4
TGCGCCAGCAGAGGCGTGGGACAATTGCTACCAGCTTTCTTT | CASRGVGQLLPAFF | - | TRBV4-3 | few | TRBJ1-1
TGCAGTGCTAGAGATCTCAGGGGAGGAATTGAAGCTTTCTTT | CSARDLRGGIEAFF | - | TRBV20-1 | many | TRBJ1-1
TGTGCCAGCACCCAGTTAGGGGGCGCCCAGTACTTC | CASTQLGGAQYF | TRBD1 | TRBV28 | many | TRBJ2-5
TGTGCCAGCAACGGGGGGAATAGCAATCAGCCCCAGCATTTT | CASNGGNSNQPQHF | - | TRBV12-3/TRBV12-4 | many | TRBJ1-5